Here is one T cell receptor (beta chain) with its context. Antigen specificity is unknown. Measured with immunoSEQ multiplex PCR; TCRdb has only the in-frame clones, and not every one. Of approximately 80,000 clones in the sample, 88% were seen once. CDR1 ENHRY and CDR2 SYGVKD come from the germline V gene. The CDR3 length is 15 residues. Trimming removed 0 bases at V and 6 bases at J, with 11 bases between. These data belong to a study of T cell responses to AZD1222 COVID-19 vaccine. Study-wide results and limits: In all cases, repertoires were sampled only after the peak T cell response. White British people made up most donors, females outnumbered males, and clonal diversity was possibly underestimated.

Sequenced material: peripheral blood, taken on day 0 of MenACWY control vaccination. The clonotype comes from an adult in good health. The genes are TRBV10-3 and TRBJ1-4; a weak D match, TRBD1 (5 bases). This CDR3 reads CAISESMTDDEKLFF. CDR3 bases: TGTGCCATCAGTGAGTCGATGACAGATGATGAAAAACTGTTTTTT.